This TCR beta chain came from a study of T cell clonotyping in hematopoietic cell transplantation. Study outcomes and limitations: Cells were unsorted, so CD4 and CD8 contributions were not separated.

A note on this clone: Antigen unknown.

Trimming removed 0 bases at V and 8 bases at J, with 13 bases between. CDR1 and CDR2 (germline): SGHTA, FQGNSA. The CDR3 totals 14 residues. Sequenced by immunoSEQ multiplex PCR; TCRdb stores in-frame clones only, minus some. The sample includes approximately 5,900 clones, 60% to 80% seen only once; the top ten take roughly 30%. The TCR was taken from a female patient between 30 and 39 years old who had an allogeneic stem cell transplant, so the T cells may come from the graft donor. Some clones in this sample may be carry-over from other donors' samples. This chain uses TRBV7-2 with TRBJ1-2, with D tentatively TRBD1 (5 bases). The material was PBMCs, obtained 100 days after allogeneic stem cell transplant. In nucleotides, the CDR3 is TGTGCCAGCAGCTTAGCGGAGGGGAGTGGGGGCTACACCTTC. Translated, it gives CASSLAEGSGGYTF.